The 18 T cell receptor beta chains presented below share a single source sample, sequenced in a study of regulatory T cells in long-lasting Graves disease. The TCR beta library used iRepertoire HTBI primers with Arm-PCR amplification of CDR3. TCRdb called the multiplex PCR reads again in MiXCR, with one record for every CDR3 protein. Of roughly 400,000 distinct CDR3 sequences listed, about 15% are singletons. Indicated time point: newly diagnosed GD, antithyroid drugs for less than 3 months. PBMC-derived RNA was used for the TCR library. The sample also formed part of further work on T cells in Graves' hyperthyroidism and ophthalmopathy.

The sample here was peripheral blood mononuclear cells (PBMCs), taken at new diagnosis, from a patient treated with antithyroid drugs. Receptors originate from a woman aged 40 to 50 with Graves disease.

This clonotype was picked up many times. DNA of the CDR3: TGTGCCAGCAGTTTAATCCGCTCCTATAATTCACCCCTCCACTTT. This sequence encodes CASSLIRSYNSPLHF. V usage is TRBV12-3 or TRBV12-4 and J usage is TRBJ1-6; D is ambiguous. The CDR3 totals 15 residues. V lost 2 bases to trimming and J lost 0 bases, with 5 bases between them.

This clonotype was counted at least ten times. The chain recombines TRBV29-1 with TRBJ2-7; the match to TRBD2 covers 9 bases. The CDR3 totals 14 residues. The ends lost 4 bases at V and 3 bases at J; junction bases unmatched: 7. The germline V gene has CDR1 SQVTM and CDR2 ANQGSEA. The CDR3 reads CSVGGAGGNYEQYF. The CDR3 DNA follows: TGCAGCGTTGGTGGGGCGGGAGGGAACTACGAGCAGTACTTC.

The V gene is TRBV20-1, the J gene TRBJ2-7, with D possibly matching TRBD1 (6 bases). Per germline, CDR1 DFQATT and CDR2 SNEGSKA (reference sequence). The CDR3 loop spans 16 amino acids. The ends were cut back, 1 base at V and 7 bases at J, with 23 bases in the middle. CDR3 DNA sequence: TGCAGTGCTAGAGGCCCTATGTGGCAGGGGCGGGCGGAGCAGTACTTC. It specifies CSARGPMWQGRAEQYF.

In this sample, this clonotype turned up a few times. The rearrangement uses TRBV30 and TRBJ2-7; D remains ambiguous. The CDR3 contains 13 residues. V shed 0 bases and J shed 2 bases, with 8 bases lying between them. Per the germline V gene, CDR1 is GTSNPN and CDR2 is SVGIG (reference sequence). The CDR3 sequence: CAWSVAPPYEQYF. Written as DNA, the CDR3 is TGTGCCTGGAGTGTTGCCCCCCCCTACGAGCAGTACTTC.

The sample holds many counts of this clonotype. The V call is TRBV2, the J call TRBJ1-1; D is unclear. The germline gives CDR1 SNHLY, CDR2 FYNNEI. This CDR3 is 11 amino acids long. The V gene lost 8 bases and the J gene lost 6 bases, with 10 bases spanning the gap. For the CDR3, the DNA is TGTGCCAGCGCGGCGGTGGCTGAAGCTTTCTTT. It encodes CASAAVAEAFF.

This clonotype was found many times. This chain joins TRBV30 and TRBJ2-7; D not resolved. V lost 2 bases and J 4 bases, leaving 12 bases between the germline ends. Germline V CDR1 and CDR2: GTSNPN, SVGIG (reference sequence). The CDR3 covers 13 residues. Here the CDR3 DNA reads TGTGCCTGGAGTCCCAACAGAAATTACGAGCAGTACTTC. This encodes CAWSPNRNYEQYF.

The V and J genes are TRBV11-2 and TRBJ2-5; 7 nucleotides align to TRBD1. V was pared by 4 bases and J by 2 bases, with 7 bases of the junction left unmatched. Germline values: CDR1 SGHAT, CDR2 FQNNGV. This CDR3 is 15 amino acids long. CDR3 nucleotides: TGTGCCAGCAGCTCCCGGACAGGAGCACAAGAGACCCAGTACTTC. Protein: CASSSRTGAQETQYF.

The chain links TRBV25-1 to TRBJ2-5; D might be TRBD2 (5 bases). CDR1 and CDR2 from the germline V gene are MGHDK and SYGVNS. The germline V and J ends were trimmed by 4 bases and 6 bases, with 15 bases remaining between them. The length of the CDR3 is 14 residues. The CDR3 reads CASSGVSGSQTQYF. CDR3 DNA sequence: TGTGCCAGCAGTGGGGTGAGTGGGAGTCAGACCCAGTACTTC.

V usage is TRBV6-1 and J usage is TRBJ1-3, with 9 bases that match TRBD1. CDR1 and CDR2 (germline): MNHNS, SASEGT. The CDR3 contains 15 residues. The J segment lost 0 bases and the V segment lost 6 bases, leaving 3 bases of the junction unmatched. The CDR3 DNA follows: TGTGCCAGCAGCAGGGACAGGGACTCTGGAAACACCATATATTTT. Protein sequence: CASSRDRDSGNTIYF.

The rearrangement links TRBV7-6 to TRBJ2-1; no firm D call. Germline CDR1 and CDR2: SGHVS and FNYEAQ. The V end was cut by 1 base, the J end by 4 bases, with 8 bases between. This CDR3 is built from 14 residues. The CDR3 DNA reads as TGTGCCAGCAGCTTAGACGGGCTTTACAATGAGCAGTTCTTC. The encoded protein is CASSLDGLYNEQFF. Combining the CDR3 with reference TRBV7-6 and TRBJ2-1 gives the whole variable domain GAGVSQSPRYKVTKRGQDVALRCDPISGHVSLYWYRQALGQGPEFLTYFNYEAQQDKSGLPNDRFSAERPEGSISTLTIQRTEQRDSAMYRCASSLDGLYNEQFFGPGTRLTVL.

This clonotype was observed at least ten times. The V call is TRBV20-1, the J call TRBJ2-3, with 8 nucleotides matching TRBD1. Germline V gene sequence: CDR1 DFQATT, CDR2 SNEGSKA (reference sequence). Germline trimming cut 4 bases from V and 6 bases from J; bases unmatched to any gene: 6. CDR3 size: 13 residues. The CDR3 spells CSAKTGDRDTQYF. CDR3 nucleotide sequence: TGCAGTGCTAAGACAGGGGATCGCGATACGCAGTATTTT.

Many counts were recorded for this clonotype. The CDR3 is CASSRGRDRSYEQYF. As DNA, the CDR3 is TGTGCCAGCAGCCGAGGCCGGGACAGGTCTTACGAGCAGTACTTC. The chain is built from TRBV13 and TRBJ2-7, with 8 bases aligning to TRBD1. With 5 bases clipped from V and 4 bases from J, the junction kept 10 bases outside the gene matches. The germline V gene has CDR1 PRHDT and CDR2 FYEKMQ (reference sequence). The CDR3 runs 15 residues.

This clonotype was found many times. This chain uses TRBV24-1 with TRBJ2-5; D gene uncertain. Trimming pared 5 bases from V and 2 bases from J, leaving 14 bases between. This CDR3 spans 15 amino acids. CDR1 is KGHDR and CDR2 is SFDVKD in the germline V gene. The CDR3 is CATSGRATPQETQYF. CDR3 bases: TGTGCCACCAGTGGTAGGGCTACACCTCAAGAGACCCAGTACTTC.

Concerning this clonotype: This may be a read error: a much more frequent sequence differs by one nucleotide. This chain connects TRBV2 to TRBJ2-1, with a tentative D call TRBD1 (5 bases). Trimming removed 8 bases from V and 4 bases from J, with 15 bases in between. Germline V gives CDR1 SNHLY, CDR2 FYNNEI. CDR3 length: 14 residues. This CDR3 reads CASVQGQGYNEQFF. The CDR3 region has the DNA TGTGCCAGCGTGCAGGGTCAAGGGTACAATGAGCAGTTCTTC.

Ten or more counts support this clonotype. J is TRBJ2-2 and V is TRBV18; D may be TRBD2 (5 bases). The CDR3 has 17 amino acids. From germline, CDR1 is KGHSH and CDR2 LQKENI. V was cut by 4 bases and J by 5 bases, with 20 bases left in between. The CDR3 sequence is CASSLHPGGGPTGELFF. For the CDR3, the DNA is TGTGCCAGCTCACTCCACCCGGGCGGAGGACCTACCGGGGAGCTGTTTTTT.

This clonotype appeared many times. The chain has TRBV13 and TRBJ2-1; the match to TRBD2 covers 8 bases. The V gene's germline CDR1 is PRHDT and CDR2 FYEKMQ (reference sequence). This CDR3 contains 15 residues. V trimming: 3 bases; J trimming: 4 bases; junction bases outside the gene matches: 5. DNA for the CDR3: TGTGCCAGCAGCTTCGTTTTAGCGGGGTACAATGAGCAGTTCTTC. This encodes CASSFVLAGYNEQFF.

Many counts were recorded for this clonotype. The J gene is TRBJ2-3, the V gene TRBV7-2; TRBD1 might be the D (5 bases). CDR1 SGHTA and CDR2 FQGNSA come from the germline V gene. The CDR3 has 13 amino acids. Trimming took 3 bases from V and 5 from J, leaving 9 bases between them. The CDR3 coding sequence is TGTGCCAGCAGCTTGGGGCCGTTAGATACGCAGTATTTT. Translation: CASSLGPLDTQYF.

This clonotype occurred many times. This chain uses TRBV30 with TRBJ1-2, with a possible D match to TRBD1 (5 bases). V was pared by 1 base and J by 4 bases, with 13 bases between. Germline lookup yields CDR1 GTSNPN and CDR2 SVGIG (reference sequence). The CDR3 loop spans 14 amino acids. The CDR3 sequence: CAWSDGGPSYGYTF. The CDR3 bases are TGTGCCTGGAGTGACGGGGGACCGTCCTATGGCTACACCTTC.